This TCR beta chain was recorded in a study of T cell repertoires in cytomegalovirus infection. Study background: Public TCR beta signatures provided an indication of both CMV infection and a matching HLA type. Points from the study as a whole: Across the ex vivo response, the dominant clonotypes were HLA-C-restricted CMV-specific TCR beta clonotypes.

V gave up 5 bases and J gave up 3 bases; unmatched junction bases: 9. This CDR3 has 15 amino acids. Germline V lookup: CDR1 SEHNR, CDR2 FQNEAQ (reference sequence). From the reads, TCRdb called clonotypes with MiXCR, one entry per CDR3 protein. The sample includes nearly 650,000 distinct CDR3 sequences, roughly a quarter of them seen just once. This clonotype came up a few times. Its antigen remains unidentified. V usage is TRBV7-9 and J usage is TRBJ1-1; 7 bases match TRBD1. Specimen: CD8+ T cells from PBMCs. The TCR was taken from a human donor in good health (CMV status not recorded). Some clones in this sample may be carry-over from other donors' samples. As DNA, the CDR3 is TGTGCCAGCAGCCCCCGAGACAGGGCATACACTGAAGCTTTCTTT. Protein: CASSPRDRAYTEAFF.